These 2 T cell receptor beta chains share one sample of origin, sequenced in a study of T cell responses to AZD1222 COVID-19 vaccine. Sequencing was performed with immunoSEQ multiplex PCR; in TCRdb, only in-frame clones are kept and a portion is missing. Counted here are some 73,000 clones, 89% occurring once; the ten biggest clones make up 9.3%. Sequences were derived from peripheral blood, sampled 28 days after the second AZD1222 dose. Every receptor here comes from an adult who received the AZD1222 COVID-19 vaccine.

Only one count was recorded for this clone. This sequence joins TRBV21-1 and TRBJ1-1. TRBV21-1 is a documented pseudogene. This CDR3 is 15 amino acids long. For the CDR3, the DNA is TGTGCCAGCAGCCCCGGGGGCGAGGCGGGCACTGAAGCTTTCTTT. Amino acids: CASSPGGEAGTEAFF.

This sequence joins TRBV5-6 and TRBJ1-2, with TRBD1 matching over 10 bases. Trimming at V came to 5 bases and at J to 6 bases, leaving 4 bases not matched to a gene. The V gene's germline CDR1 is SGHDT and CDR2 YYEEEE. The CDR3 runs to 13 residues. CDR3 nucleotide sequence: TGTGCCAGCAGTGGGGACAGGGGCCATGGCTACACCTTC. Translated: CASSGDRGHGYTF.